This T cell receptor beta chain appears in the sequencing data of a study of T cells in Graves' hyperthyroidism and ophthalmopathy. TCR beta CDR3 sequences were amplified from RNA transcripts. The primer set for the first-round RT-PCR of the TCR CDR3 was HTBI. MiXCR, run by TCRdb on the multiplex PCR reads, gives a single entry per CDR3 protein. The profile shows some 650,000 distinct CDR3 sequences, approximately 15% of them singletons. Trimming shortened V by 3 bases and J by 2 bases, and 12 bases separated the two germline ends. The CDR3 totals 15 residues. CDR1 and CDR2 (germline): ENHRY, SYGVKD. J is TRBJ2-3 and V is TRBV10-3, with D uncertain. The source is a middle-aged woman with Graves' ophthalmopathy. The specimen sequenced was blood. CDR3 nucleotides: TGTGCCATCAGTGAAATAGGAGTGGACACAGATACGCAGTATTTT. Its translation is CAISEIGVDTDTQYF.